This entry is about one T cell receptor beta chain. Its antigen is as yet unknown. The repertoire was sequenced with immunoSEQ multiplex PCR; TCRdb's copy has only in-frame clones and lacks some. The sample includes 150,000 to 200,000 clones, under 95% of them seen just once. The entry originates in a study of T cell responses to AZD1222 COVID-19 vaccine. The study, taken as a whole, reports: Just a handful of AZD1222 recipients were seropositive at baseline. Clonal diversity was possibly underestimated, and white British individuals and females predominated among donors.

The J segment lost 4 bases and the V segment lost 2 bases, leaving 5 bases of the junction unmatched. The CDR3 consists of 16 residues. The V gene's germline CDR1 is MNHEY and CDR2 SVGAGI. This chain links TRBV6-5 with TRBJ2-1; 10 nucleotides line up with TRBD2. The sequences come from peripheral blood, collected on day 0 of AZD1222 vaccination. The TCR was taken from an adult in good health. This chain's CDR3 is CASSYTGLAEYNEQFF. The CDR3 nucleotides read TGTGCCAGCAGTTACACTGGACTAGCGGAGTACAATGAGCAGTTCTTC.